A single T cell receptor (beta chain) is shown here with its context. At one end, the junction sequence differs from germline, possibly due to a read error. The data were taken from a study of CD8 T cells in Susac syndrome. The CDR3 is 13 amino acids. Germline CDR1 GTSNPN, CDR2 SVGIG (reference sequence). RNA amounts of about 0.5 to 1 ug underwent reverse transcription with random hexamers. Each CDR3 protein gets one entry after TCRdb re-called the immunoSEQ multiplex PCR reads with MiXCR. There are approximately 190,000 distinct CDR3 sequences in the sample; around 95% occur only once, and approximately 0.1% lies in the top ten.

The TCR sequence derives from a human donor with Susac syndrome. The rearrangement uses TRBV30 and TRBJ2-1, with D possibly matching TRBD2 (7 bases). The sequenced material came from CD4+ T cells from PBMCs. The CDR3 DNA follows: TGTGCCCGGAGGGGGGGATCCTACAATGAGCAGTTCTTC. This sequence encodes CARRGGSYNEQFF.